This TCR beta chain emerged from a study of T cell responses to AZD1222 COVID-19 vaccine. The CDR3 is 15 amino acids. V lost 0 bases to trimming and J lost 3 bases, with 12 bases between them. Looked up from germline, CDR1 is SGHKS and CDR2 is YYEKEE (reference sequence). To note about this clone: Its target is unknown.

Points from the study as a whole: Most donors were white British and more were female, and clonal diversity was possibly underestimated. Spike was spanned by vaccine-associated CD4 TCRs, with dominance at 160-218 and 743-854.

Profiling relied on immunoSEQ multiplex PCR, and the TCRdb table lists in-frame clones only, not all of them. The sample lists around 78,000 clones, roughly 88% occurring once. The rearrangement joins TRBV5-5 to TRBJ1-1; no clear D. The sequence was collected from an adult who received the AZD1222 COVID-19 vaccine. The sample consisted of peripheral blood, taken 28 days after the second AZD1222 dose. CDR3 nucleotide sequence: TGTGCCAGCAGCTTGGATTGGGCCACGGACACTGAAGCTTTCTTT. Protein sequence: CASSLDWATDTEAFF.